The T cell receptor (beta chain) described here comes from a study of T cells after yellow fever vaccination. There are many counts of this clonotype. Antigen unknown. Germline V gene sequence: CDR1 SGHRS, CDR2 YFSETQ. This CDR3 has 17 residues. V lost 0 bases, J lost 6 bases, and 20 bases lay in between. Findings and limits, study-wide: Researchers noted that a small share of clonotypes showed up in both CD4 and CD8 compartments. Post-booster repertoires contained most primary-vaccination clones again (96% CD4, over 70% CD8).

TCRdb independently ran MiXCR on the 5' RACE reads; one entry per CDR3 protein. The profile shows 100,000 to 150,000 distinct CDR3 sequences, under 8.5% of them singletons. This sequence was found in a man between 18 and 35 years old who received the YFV17D yellow fever vaccine. The sample consisted of CD4+ T cells sorted from PBMCs, taken roughly 10 days after the first yellow fever vaccination. The rearrangement links TRBV5-1 to TRBJ2-3; D might be TRBD2 (5 bases). The CDR3 DNA reads as TGCGCCAGCAGCTTGGTCTCGGGGTCGCTTAGATTGGATACGCAGTATTTT. It specifies CASSLVSGSLRLDTQYF. The entire variable domain, with the rest obtained from reference TRBV5-1 and TRBJ2-3, is as follows: KAGVTQTPRYLIKTRGQQVTLSCSPISGHRSVSWYQQTPGQGLQFLFEYFSETQRNKGNFPGRFSGRQFSNSRSEMNVSTLELGDSALYLCASSLVSGSLRLDTQYFGPGTRLTVL.